This paragraph reports one TCR beta chain. Both 60 Vbeta primers and 13 Jbeta primers went into the PCR. Clones were read by immunoSEQ multiplex PCR, and TCRdb kept only the in-frame ones, dropping some. The sample consists of about 190,000 clones, around 83% of them appearing once. This entry is derived from a study of cytomegalovirus exposure and HLA in healthy donors. This CDR3 is 14 amino acids long. V gave up 1 base and J gave up 3 bases, with 7 bases separating them. Germline V gene lookup returns CDR1 SGHAT and CDR2 FQNNGV. The sequenced sample was PBMCs. This clonotype originated in a man aged 35-49 years in good health and CMV-seropositive. The chain carries TRBV11-2 and TRBJ1-5; D not certain. The CDR3 region has the DNA TGTGCCAGCAGCTTAGGGGCAGCCAATCAGCCCCAGCATTTT. Translation gives CASSLGAANQPQHF.